This T cell receptor beta chain was profiled in a study of CD8 T cells in ankylosing spondylitis. By quantitative 5'-RACE with molecular barcodes, the TCR beta libraries were made. TCRdb ran MiXCR on the 5' RACE reads and lists one entry per CDR3 protein. This sample has around 450,000 distinct CDR3 sequences, with 20% to 30% found just once. Study-wide findings and caveats: It appeared that ankylosing spondylitis blood was characterized by a TCR beta motif of several highly homologous variants. In reactive arthritis synovial fluid and blood, some motif variants had been reported before.

On this clonotype: Its specificity is unknown.

CDR3 size: 16 residues. The trim removed 6 bases at V and 0 bases at J, leaving 10 bases unmatched. Per germline, CDR1 DFQATT and CDR2 SNEGSKA (reference sequence). The TCR was taken from a male donor with ankylosing spondylitis. Sequenced material: blood, either unsorted or a sorted T cell fraction (not recorded which). The chain employs TRBV20-1 and TRBJ2-1; 8 bases are a match to TRBD2. The CDR3 coding sequence is TGCAGTGCGGTTGCGACTAGCGTTAGCTCCTACAATGAGCAGTTCTTC. It codes for CSAVATSVSSYNEQFF.